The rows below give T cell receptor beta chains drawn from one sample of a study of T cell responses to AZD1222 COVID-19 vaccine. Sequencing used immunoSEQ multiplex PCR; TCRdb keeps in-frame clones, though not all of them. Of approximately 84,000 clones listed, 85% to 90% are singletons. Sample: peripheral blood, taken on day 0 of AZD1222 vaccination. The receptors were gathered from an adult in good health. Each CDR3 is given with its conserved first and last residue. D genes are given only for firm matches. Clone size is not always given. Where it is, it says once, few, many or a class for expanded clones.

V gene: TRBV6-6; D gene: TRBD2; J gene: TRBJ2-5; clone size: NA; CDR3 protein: CASSRTSGREQETQYF; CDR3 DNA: TGTGCCAGCAGCCGGACTAGCGGGCGAGAACAAGAGACCCAGTACTTC
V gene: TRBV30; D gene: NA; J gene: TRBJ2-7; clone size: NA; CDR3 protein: CAWSSVATYEQYF; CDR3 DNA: TGTGCCTGGAGTTCAGTAGCAACCTACGAGCAGTACTTC
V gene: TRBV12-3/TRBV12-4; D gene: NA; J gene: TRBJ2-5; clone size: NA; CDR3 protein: CASSLAPGAQYF; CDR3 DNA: TGTGCCAGCAGTTTAGCGCCCGGAGCCCAGTACTTC
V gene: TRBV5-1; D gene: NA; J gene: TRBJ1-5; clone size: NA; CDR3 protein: CASSTTGYGQPQHF; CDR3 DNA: TGCGCCAGCAGCACAACAGGGTATGGTCAGCCCCAGCATTTT
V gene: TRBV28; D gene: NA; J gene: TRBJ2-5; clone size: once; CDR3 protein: CASSLRGETQYF; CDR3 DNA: TGTGCCAGCAGTTTACGGGGGGAGACCCAGTACTTC
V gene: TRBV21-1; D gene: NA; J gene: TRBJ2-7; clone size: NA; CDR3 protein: CASKGENSRYEQYF; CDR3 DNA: TGTGCCAGCAAGGGGGAAAACTCGCGCTACGAGCAGTACTTC
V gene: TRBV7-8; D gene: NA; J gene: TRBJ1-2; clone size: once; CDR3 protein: CASSSIRGARYGYTF; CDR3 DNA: TGTGCCAGCAGCTCCATCCGGGGGGCTCGGTATGGCTACACCTTC
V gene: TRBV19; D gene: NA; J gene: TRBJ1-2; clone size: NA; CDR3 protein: CASSMGLNPPGGTF; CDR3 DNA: TGTGCCAGTAGTATGGGACTCAATCCACCCGGTGGGACCTTC
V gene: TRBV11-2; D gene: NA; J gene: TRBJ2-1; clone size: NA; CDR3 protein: CASSSTYNEQFF; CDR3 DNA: TGTGCCAGCAGCTCTACTTACAATGAGCAGTTCTTC
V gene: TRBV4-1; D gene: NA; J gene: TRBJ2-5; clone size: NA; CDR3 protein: CASSPFDKAKGVETQYF; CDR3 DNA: TGCGCCAGCAGCCCATTCGACAAGGCGAAGGGCGTGGAGACCCAGTACTTC
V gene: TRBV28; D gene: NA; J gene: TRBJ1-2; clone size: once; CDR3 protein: CASSLEKDRGYTF; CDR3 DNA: TGTGCCAGCAGTTTGGAAAAGGATAGGGGCTACACCTTC
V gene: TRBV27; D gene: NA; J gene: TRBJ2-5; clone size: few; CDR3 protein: CASSLRNSETQYF; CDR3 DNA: TGTGCCAGCAGTTTAAGGAATTCGGAGACCCAGTACTTC
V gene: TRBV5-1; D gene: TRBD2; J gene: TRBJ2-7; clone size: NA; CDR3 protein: CASSWEGRKAYEQYF; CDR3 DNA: TGCGCCAGCAGCTGGGAGGGGAGGAAAGCCTACGAGCAGTACTTC
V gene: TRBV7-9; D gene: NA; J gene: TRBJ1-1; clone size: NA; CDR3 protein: CASSLGGEAFF; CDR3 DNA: TGTGCCAGCAGCCTGGGTGGTGAAGCTTTCTTT
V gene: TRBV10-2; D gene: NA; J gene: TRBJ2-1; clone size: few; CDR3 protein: CASSSTELNEQFF; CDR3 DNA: TGCGCCAGCAGTTCCACAGAGCTCAATGAGCAGTTCTTC
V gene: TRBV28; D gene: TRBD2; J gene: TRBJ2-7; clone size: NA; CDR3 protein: CASSRLAGHYEQYF; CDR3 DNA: TGTGCCAGCAGCCGACTAGCGGGACACTACGAGCAGTACTTC
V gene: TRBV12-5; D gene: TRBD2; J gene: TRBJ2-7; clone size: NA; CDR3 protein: CASGHGLAGTEQYF; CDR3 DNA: TGTGCTAGTGGCCACGGACTAGCGGGAACCGAGCAGTACTTC
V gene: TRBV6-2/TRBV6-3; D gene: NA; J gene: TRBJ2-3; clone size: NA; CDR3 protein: CASSPSTDTQYF; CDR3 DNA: TGTGCCAGCAGCCCTAGCACAGATACGCAGTATTTT
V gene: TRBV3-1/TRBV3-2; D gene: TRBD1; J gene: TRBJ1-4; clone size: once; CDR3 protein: CASGDRGTGEKLFF; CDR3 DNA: TGTGCCAGCGGTGACAGGGGTACCGGTGAAAAACTGTTTTTT
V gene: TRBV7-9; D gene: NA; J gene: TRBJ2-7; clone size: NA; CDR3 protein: CASSDRGSSYEQYF; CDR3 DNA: TGTGCCAGCAGCGACCGAGGTAGCTCCTACGAGCAGTACTTC
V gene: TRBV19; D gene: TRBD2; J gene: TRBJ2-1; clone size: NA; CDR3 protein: CASSPGLAGGHEQFF; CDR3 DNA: TGTGCCAGTAGTCCGGGACTAGCGGGAGGGCATGAGCAGTTCTTC
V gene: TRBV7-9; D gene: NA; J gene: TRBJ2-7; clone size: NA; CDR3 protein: CASSASGGGGSF; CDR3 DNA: TGTGCCAGCAGCGCATCCGGTGGGGGCGGGAGCTTC
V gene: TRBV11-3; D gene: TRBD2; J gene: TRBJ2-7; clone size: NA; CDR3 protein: CASSLEASGSHEQYF; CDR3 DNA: TGTGCCAGCAGCTTAGAGGCCAGCGGGAGCCACGAGCAGTACTTC
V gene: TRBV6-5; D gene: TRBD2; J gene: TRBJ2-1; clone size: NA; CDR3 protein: CASRHGTSGYNEQFF; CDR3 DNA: TGTGCCAGCAGGCACGGGACTAGCGGTTACAATGAGCAGTTCTTC
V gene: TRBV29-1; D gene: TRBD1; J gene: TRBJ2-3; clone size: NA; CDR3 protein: CSVDRGPDTQYF; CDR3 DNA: TGCAGCGTGGACAGGGGCCCAGATACGCAGTATTTT
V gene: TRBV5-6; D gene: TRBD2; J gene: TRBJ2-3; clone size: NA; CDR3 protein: CASSFGAGDVSDTQYF; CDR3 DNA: TGTGCCAGCAGCTTTGGCGCGGGAGACGTTTCAGATACGCAGTATTTT
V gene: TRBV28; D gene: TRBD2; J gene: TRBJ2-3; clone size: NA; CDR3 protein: CASRHVGLAGGSTDTQYF; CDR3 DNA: TGTGCCAGCAGGCATGTGGGACTAGCGGGAGGGAGCACAGATACGCAGTATTTT
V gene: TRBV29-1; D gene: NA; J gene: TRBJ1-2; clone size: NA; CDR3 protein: CSGQGPNYGYTF; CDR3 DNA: TGCAGCGGCCAGGGGCCTAACTATGGCTACACCTTC
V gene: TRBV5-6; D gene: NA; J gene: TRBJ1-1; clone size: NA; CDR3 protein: CASSNPGSRDLVTEAFF; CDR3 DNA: TGTGCCAGCAGTAATCCCGGGTCGAGGGATCTCGTCACTGAAGCTTTCTTT
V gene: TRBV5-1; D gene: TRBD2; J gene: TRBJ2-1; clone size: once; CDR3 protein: CASSLGLVGNEQFF; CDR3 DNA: TGCGCCAGCAGCCTGGGACTAGTTGGCAATGAGCAGTTCTTC
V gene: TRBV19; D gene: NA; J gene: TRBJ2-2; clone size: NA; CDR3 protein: CASSIAYGSDTGELFF; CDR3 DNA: TGTGCCAGTAGTATAGCCTACGGGTCGGACACCGGGGAGCTGTTTTTT
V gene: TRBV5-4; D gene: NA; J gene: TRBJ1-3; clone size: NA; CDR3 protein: CASSFRGGNTIYF; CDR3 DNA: TGTGCCAGCAGCTTTAGGGGCGGAAACACCATATATTTT
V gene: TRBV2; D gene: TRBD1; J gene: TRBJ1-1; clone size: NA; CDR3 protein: CASSEIGRGIEAFF; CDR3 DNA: TGTGCCAGCAGTGAGATTGGCAGGGGGATTGAAGCTTTCTTT
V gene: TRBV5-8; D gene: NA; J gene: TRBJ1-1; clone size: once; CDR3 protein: CASSLAGMSEAFF; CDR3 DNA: TGTGCCAGCAGCTTGGCAGGGATGTCTGAAGCTTTCTTT